Below, 8 T cell receptor beta chains from the same sample are listed, as sequenced in a study of chemoradiotherapy in HPV16-positive cancers. Assay used: immunoSEQ multiplex PCR; TCRdb lists only in-frame clones, some missing. The sample holds over 6,500 clones; roughly 80% are singletons and the top ten take around 6%. The source was tumor tissue, collected from a patient who underwent chemoradiotherapy. These receptors all stem from a human donor with HPV-associated anogenital cancer.

This chain links TRBV10-1 with TRBJ1-2, with 9 nucleotides matching TRBD1. This CDR3 is 14 amino acids long. J lost 7 bases, V lost 6 bases, and 9 bases had no gene match. The V gene's germline CDR1 is WNHNN and CDR2 SYGVQD (reference sequence). The CDR3 DNA reads TGCGCCAGCAGCCCGGGACAGGGAGTCTCTGGCTACACCTTC. This codes for CASSPGQGVSGYTF.

This clone was picked up a small number of times. This chain joins TRBV4-2 and TRBJ1-2; TRBD1 matches 8 bases. CDR1 and CDR2 from the germline V gene are LGHNA and YNFKEQ. The CDR3 is made up of 14 amino acids. The V gene end was trimmed by 4 bases and the J gene end by 8 bases; junction bases not matched to a gene: 9. CDR3 nucleotide sequence: TGTGCCAGCAGCCCCACGGACAGGGTAGGAGGCTACACCTTC. This encodes CASSPTDRVGGYTF.

This clone was seen a handful of times. The chain employs TRBV23-1 and TRBJ2-1; TRBD2 aligns across 8 bases. TRBV23-1 is treated as an ORF (open reading frame) with a function not yet certain. Losses at the gene ends were 4 bases for V and 5 bases for J; bases not matched to a gene: 19. The CDR3 consists of 19 residues. Here the CDR3 DNA reads TGCGCCAGCAGTCCGGTCTCATTAAGCGGGGGTCCAAGAAACAATGAGCAGTTCTTC. Protein sequence: CASSPVSLSGGPRNNEQFF.

The chain couples TRBV7-9 to TRBJ2-5; TRBD2 might be the D (7 bases). The V end lost 0 bases, the J end lost 1 base, and 15 bases lay between the germline ends. The CDR3 consists of 17 residues. Looked up from germline, CDR1 is SEHNR and CDR2 is FQNEAQ (reference sequence). Here the CDR3 reads CASSLARGGGLQETQYF. CDR3 DNA: TGTGCCAGCAGCTTAGCGCGAGGCGGGGGCCTCCAAGAGACCCAGTACTTC.

The table lists this clone with a few counts. The genes are TRBV28 and TRBJ2-1, with 9 bases identical to TRBD1. Looked up from germline, CDR1 is MDHEN and CDR2 is SYDVKM. Germline trimming cut 3 bases from V and 7 bases from J; bases unmatched to any gene: 4. CDR3 length equals 14 residues. The CDR3 is CASSFSDRGNEQFF. DNA of the CDR3: TGTGCCAGCAGTTTTTCGGACAGGGGTAATGAGCAGTTCTTC.

This sequence joins TRBV19 and TRBJ1-3; D is unclear. Germline V CDR1 and CDR2: LNHDA, SQIVND (reference sequence). V dropped 1 base and J dropped 3 bases, with 7 bases sitting between them. The CDR3 contains 14 residues. The CDR3 loop is CASSIAGIGNTIYF. The CDR3 nucleotides read TGTGCCAGTAGTATAGCCGGGATTGGAAACACCATATATTTT. Complete variable domain (other parts from reference TRBV19 and TRBJ1-3): DGGITQSPKYLFRKEGQNVTLSCEQNLNHDAMYWYRQDPGQGLRLIYYSQIVNDFQKGDIAEGYSVSREKKESFPLTVTSAQKNPTAFYLCASSIAGIGNTIYFGEGSWLTVV.

V gene TRBV6-1 combines with J gene TRBJ1-6, with TRBD1 matching over 12 bases. The CDR3 is made up of 15 amino acids. Trimming cost V 4 bases and J 10 bases; bases outside gene matches: 5. Germline CDR1 reads MNHNS; CDR2 reads SASEGT. The CDR3 DNA reads TGTGCCAGCAGTGTAGGGACAGGGGGCGAATCACCCCTCCACTTT. Protein product: CASSVGTGGESPLHF.

The chain couples TRBV19 to TRBJ1-3; D ambiguous. The CDR3 sequence is 12 residues long. Trimming took 9 bases from V and 1 from J, leaving 7 bases between them. Looked up from germline, CDR1 is LNHDA and CDR2 is SQIVND (reference sequence). The CDR3 bases are TGTGCCAGCCGGGGATCTGGAAACACCATATATTTT. It is translated as CASRGSGNTIYF.